This record looks at one T cell receptor (beta chain) sequence and its context. Its antigen is undetermined. TCR beta CDR3 regions were amplified from RNA transcripts. With the HTBI primer set, the TCR CDR3 went through a first round of RT-PCR. Using its own MiXCR run on the multiplex PCR reads, TCRdb lists one record per CDR3 protein. The sample has about 570,000 distinct CDR3 sequences, roughly 50% seen once. This sample was taken from a study of T cells in Graves' hyperthyroidism and ophthalmopathy. Study-wide findings and caveats: The model made its ophthalmopathy prediction, and onset followed a median around six months later.

The CDR3 loop spans 12 amino acids. V was trimmed by 4 bases and J by 2 bases, leaving 5 bases between them. Germline loops: CDR1 SEHNR, CDR2 FQNEAQ (reference sequence). The rearrangement joins TRBV7-9 to TRBJ2-5, with no clear D. Sequenced input: peripheral blood or thyroid tissue (not recorded which). The sequence came from an adult woman with Graves' disease, either hyperthyroidism or ophthalmopathy (not recorded which). CDR3 region: CASSYTQETQYF. The DNA of the CDR3 is TGTGCCAGCAGCTACACACAAGAGACCCAGTACTTC.